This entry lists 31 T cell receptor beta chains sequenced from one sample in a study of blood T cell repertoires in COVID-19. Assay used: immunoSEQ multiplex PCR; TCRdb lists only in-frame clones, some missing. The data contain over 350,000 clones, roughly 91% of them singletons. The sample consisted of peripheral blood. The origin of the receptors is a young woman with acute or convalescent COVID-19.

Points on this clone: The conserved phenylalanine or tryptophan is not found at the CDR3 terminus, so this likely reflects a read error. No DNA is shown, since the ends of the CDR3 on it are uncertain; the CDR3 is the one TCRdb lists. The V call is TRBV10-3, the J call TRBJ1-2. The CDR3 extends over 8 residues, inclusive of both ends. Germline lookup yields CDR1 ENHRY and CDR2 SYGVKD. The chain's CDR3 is CAITGLIL.

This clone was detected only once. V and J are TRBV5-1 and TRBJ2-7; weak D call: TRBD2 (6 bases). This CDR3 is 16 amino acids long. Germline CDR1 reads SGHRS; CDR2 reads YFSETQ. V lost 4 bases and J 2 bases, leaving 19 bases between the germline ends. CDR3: CASSLGEVRSPYEQYF. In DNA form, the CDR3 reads TGCGCCAGCAGCCTGGGGGAGGTAAGGAGCCCCTACGAGCAGTACTTC.

The CDR3 DNA is TGCGCCAGCTCAGACAGCTACAATGAGCAGTTCTTC. Amino acids: CASSDSYNEQFF. The rearrangement uses TRBV10-2 and TRBJ2-1, with a tentative D call TRBD1 (5 bases). CDR3 size: 12 residues. V gave up 8 bases and J gave up 3 bases, with 8 bases separating them. CDR1 and CDR2 (germline): WSHSY, SAAADI.

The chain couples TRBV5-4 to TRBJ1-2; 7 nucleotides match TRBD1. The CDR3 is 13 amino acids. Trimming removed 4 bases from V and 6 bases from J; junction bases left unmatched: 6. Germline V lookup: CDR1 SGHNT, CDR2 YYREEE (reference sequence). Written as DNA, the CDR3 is TGTGCCAGCAGCAACCGACAGGGAGATGGCTACACCTTC. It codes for CASSNRQGDGYTF.

Written as DNA, the CDR3 is TGCGCCAGCAGCTTGGGTCGGGGTGCCAACTACAATGAGCAGTTCTTC. Amino acids: CASSLGRGANYNEQFF. The rearrangement joins TRBV5-1 to TRBJ2-1; maybe TRBD2 (5 bases). The germline gives CDR1 SGHRS, CDR2 YFSETQ. There are 16 residues in the CDR3. V lost 0 bases to trimming and J lost 3 bases, with 13 bases between them.

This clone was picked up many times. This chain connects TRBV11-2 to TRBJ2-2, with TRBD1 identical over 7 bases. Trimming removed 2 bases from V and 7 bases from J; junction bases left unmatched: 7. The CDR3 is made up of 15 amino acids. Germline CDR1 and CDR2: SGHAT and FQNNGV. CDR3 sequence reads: CASSLLPGGNGELFF. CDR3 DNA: TGTGCCAGCAGCTTATTGCCAGGGGGTAACGGGGAGCTGTTTTTT.

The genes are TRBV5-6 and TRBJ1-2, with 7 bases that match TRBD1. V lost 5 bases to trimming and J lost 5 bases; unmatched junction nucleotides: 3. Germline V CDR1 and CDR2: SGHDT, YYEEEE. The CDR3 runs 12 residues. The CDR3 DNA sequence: TGTGCCAGCAGTACAGGGGATTATGGCTACACCTTC. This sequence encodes CASSTGDYGYTF.

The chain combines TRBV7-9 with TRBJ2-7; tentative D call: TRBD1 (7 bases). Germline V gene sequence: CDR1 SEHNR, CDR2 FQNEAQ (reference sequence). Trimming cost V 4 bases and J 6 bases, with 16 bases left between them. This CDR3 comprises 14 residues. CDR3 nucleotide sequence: TGTGCCAGCAGCTCGTGGAGGGGGCCCGGCGAGCAGTACTTC. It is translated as CASSSWRGPGEQYF.

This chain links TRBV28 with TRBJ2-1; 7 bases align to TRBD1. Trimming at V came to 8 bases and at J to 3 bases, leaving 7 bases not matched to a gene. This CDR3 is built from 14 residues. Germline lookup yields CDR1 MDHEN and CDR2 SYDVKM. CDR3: CASRGQSFYNEQFF. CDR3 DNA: TGTGCCAGCCGGGGACAGTCGTTCTACAATGAGCAGTTCTTC.

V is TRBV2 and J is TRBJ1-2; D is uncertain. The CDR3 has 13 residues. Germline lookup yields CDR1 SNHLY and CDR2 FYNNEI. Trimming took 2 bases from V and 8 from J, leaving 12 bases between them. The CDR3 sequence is CASSERSRRGYTF. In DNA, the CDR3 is TGTGCCAGCAGTGAACGGTCCAGGAGGGGCTACACCTTC.

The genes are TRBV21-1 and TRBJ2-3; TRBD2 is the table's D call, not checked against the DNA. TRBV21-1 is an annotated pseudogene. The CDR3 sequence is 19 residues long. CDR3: CASSTWITSGGTYTDTQYF. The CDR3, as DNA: TGTGCCAGCAGCACCTGGATTACTAGCGGGGGGACCTACACAGATACGCAGTATTTT.

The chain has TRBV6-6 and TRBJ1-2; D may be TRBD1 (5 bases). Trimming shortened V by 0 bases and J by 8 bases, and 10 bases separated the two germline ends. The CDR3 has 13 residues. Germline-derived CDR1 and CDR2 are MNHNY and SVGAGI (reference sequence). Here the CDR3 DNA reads TGTGCCAGCAGTTACTCACAGGCAGGAGGCTACACCTTC. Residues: CASSYSQAGGYTF.

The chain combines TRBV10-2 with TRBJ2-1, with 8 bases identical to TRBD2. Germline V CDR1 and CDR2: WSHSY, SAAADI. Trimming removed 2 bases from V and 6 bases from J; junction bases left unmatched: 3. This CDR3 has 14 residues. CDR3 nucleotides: TGCGCCAGCAGTGAGAGCGGGGGCCTCAATGAGCAGTTCTTC. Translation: CASSESGGLNEQFF.

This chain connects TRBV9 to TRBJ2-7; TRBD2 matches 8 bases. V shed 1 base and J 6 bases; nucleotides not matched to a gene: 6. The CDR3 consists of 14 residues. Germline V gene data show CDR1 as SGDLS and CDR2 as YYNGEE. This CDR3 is CASSVTERGLEQYF. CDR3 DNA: TGTGCCAGCAGCGTAACCGAGCGGGGGCTCGAGCAGTACTTC.

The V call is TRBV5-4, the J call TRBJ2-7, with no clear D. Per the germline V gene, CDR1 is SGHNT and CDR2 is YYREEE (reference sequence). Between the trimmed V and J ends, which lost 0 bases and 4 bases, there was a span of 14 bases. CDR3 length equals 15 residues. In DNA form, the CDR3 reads TGTGCCAGCAGCTTGGACGGCACTTTGAGGTACGAGCAGTACTTC. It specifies CASSLDGTLRYEQYF.

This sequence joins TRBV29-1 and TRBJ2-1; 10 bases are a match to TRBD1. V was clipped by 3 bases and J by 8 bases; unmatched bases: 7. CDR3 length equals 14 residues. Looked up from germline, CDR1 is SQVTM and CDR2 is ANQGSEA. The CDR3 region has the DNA TGCAGCGTTGAGGGACAGGGGCAGTTAGATGAGCAGTTCTTC. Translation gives CSVEGQGQLDEQFF.

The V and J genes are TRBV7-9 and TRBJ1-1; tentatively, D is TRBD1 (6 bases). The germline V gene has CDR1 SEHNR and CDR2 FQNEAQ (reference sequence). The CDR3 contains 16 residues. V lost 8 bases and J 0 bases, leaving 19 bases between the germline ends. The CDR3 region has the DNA TGTGCCAGCTCCGCTACAGGGATATCCATGAACACTGAAGCTTTCTTT. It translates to CASSATGISMNTEAFF.

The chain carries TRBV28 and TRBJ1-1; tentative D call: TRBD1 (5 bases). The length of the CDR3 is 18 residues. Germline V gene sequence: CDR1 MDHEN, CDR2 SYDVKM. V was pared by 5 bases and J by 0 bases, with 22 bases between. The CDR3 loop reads CASSPPQPLTAMNTEAFF. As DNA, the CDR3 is TGTGCCAGCAGTCCACCCCAACCCCTGACAGCGATGAACACTGAAGCTTTCTTT.

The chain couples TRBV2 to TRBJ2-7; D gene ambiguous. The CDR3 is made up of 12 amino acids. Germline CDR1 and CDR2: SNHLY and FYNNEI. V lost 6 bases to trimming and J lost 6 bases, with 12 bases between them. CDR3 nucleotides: TGTGCCAGCAGGGTACTAACGGCCGAGCAGTACTTC. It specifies CASRVLTAEQYF.

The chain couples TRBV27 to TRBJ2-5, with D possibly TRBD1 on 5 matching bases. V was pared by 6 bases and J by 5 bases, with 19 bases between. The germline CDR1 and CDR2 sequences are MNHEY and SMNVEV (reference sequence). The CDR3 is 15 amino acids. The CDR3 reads CASRPGRGSQETQYF. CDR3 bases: TGTGCCAGCAGACCCGGAAGGGGCTCCCAGGAGACCCAGTACTTC.

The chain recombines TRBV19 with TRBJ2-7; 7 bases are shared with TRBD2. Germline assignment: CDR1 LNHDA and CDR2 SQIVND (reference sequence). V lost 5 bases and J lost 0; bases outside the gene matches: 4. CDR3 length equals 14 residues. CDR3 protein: CASSSSGSSYEQYF. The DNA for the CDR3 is TGTGCCAGTAGTTCTAGCGGTAGCTCCTACGAGCAGTACTTC. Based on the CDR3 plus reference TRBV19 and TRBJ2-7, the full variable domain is DGGITQSPKYLFRKEGQNVTLSCEQNLNHDAMYWYRQDPGQGLRLIYYSQIVNDFQKGDIAEGYSVSREKKESFPLTVTSAQKNPTAFYLCASSSSGSSYEQYFGPGTRLTVT.

CDR3 nucleotides: TGTGCCAGCAGTCGGGCAGGGGGCGGCGGGGAGCTGTTTTTT. This encodes CASSRAGGGGELFF. The V gene is TRBV28, the J gene TRBJ2-2, with TRBD1 matching over 8 bases. Losses at the gene ends were 5 bases for V and 7 bases for J; bases not matched to a gene: 6. CDR1 is MDHEN, CDR2 SYDVKM, per germline. CDR3 length: 14 amino acids.

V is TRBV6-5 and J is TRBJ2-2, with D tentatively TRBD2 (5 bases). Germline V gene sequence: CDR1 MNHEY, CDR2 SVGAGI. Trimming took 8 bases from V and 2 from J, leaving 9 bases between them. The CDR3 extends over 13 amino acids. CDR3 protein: CASGGPNTGELFF. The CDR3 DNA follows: TGTGCCAGCGGAGGTCCCAACACCGGGGAGCTGTTTTTT.

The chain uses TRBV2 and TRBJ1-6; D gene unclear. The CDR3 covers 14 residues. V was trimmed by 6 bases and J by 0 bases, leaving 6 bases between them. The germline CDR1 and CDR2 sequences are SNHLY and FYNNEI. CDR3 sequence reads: CASREYSYNSPLHF. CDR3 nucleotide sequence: TGTGCCAGCAGGGAGTACTCCTATAATTCACCCCTCCACTTT.

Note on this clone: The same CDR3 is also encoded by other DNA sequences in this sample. The CDR3 here is CASSRTSGGDTQYF. The CDR3 DNA reads TGTGCCAGCAGTCGGACTAGCGGGGGGGATACGCAGTATTTT. The V call is TRBV6-5, the J call TRBJ2-3; 14 bases map to TRBD2. Germline V gives CDR1 MNHEY, CDR2 SVGAGI. The CDR3 contains 14 residues. The V and J ends lost 5 bases and 6 bases, in that order; junction bases with no gene match: 1.

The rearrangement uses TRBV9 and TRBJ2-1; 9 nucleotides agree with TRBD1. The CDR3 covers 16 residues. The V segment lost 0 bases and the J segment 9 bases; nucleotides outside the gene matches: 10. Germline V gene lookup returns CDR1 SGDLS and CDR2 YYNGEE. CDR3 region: CASSVGGGTGIPEQFF. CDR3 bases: TGTGCCAGCAGCGTAGGTGGCGGGACAGGGATCCCTGAGCAGTTCTTC.

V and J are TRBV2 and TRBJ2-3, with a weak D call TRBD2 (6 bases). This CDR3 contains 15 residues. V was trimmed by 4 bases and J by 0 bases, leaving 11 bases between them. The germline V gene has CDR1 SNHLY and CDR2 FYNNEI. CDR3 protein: CASSVGGVSTDTQYF. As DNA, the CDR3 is TGTGCCAGCAGTGTTGGCGGGGTGAGCACAGATACGCAGTATTTT.

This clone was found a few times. The CDR3 nucleotides read TGTGCCAGCAGTGAAGTGGAGTCGGGGGATCAGCCCCAGCATTTT. This gives the protein CASSEVESGDQPQHF. V gene TRBV2 combines with J gene TRBJ1-5; tentative D call: TRBD1 (5 bases). Per the germline V gene, CDR1 is SNHLY and CDR2 is FYNNEI. This CDR3 region has 15 residues. Trimming shortened V by 1 base and J by 5 bases, and 12 bases separated the two germline ends.

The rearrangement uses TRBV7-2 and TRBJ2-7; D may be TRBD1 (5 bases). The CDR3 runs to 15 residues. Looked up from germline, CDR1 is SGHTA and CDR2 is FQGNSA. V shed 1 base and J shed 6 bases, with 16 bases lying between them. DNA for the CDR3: TGTGCCAGCAGCTTAGATTCCAGGGAAGTAGGCGAGCAGTACTTC. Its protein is CASSLDSREVGEQYF. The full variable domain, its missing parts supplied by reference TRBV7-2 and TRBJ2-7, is GAGVSQSPSNKVTEKGKDVELRCDPISGHTALYWYRQSLGQGLEFLIYFQGNSAPDKSGLPSDRFSAERTGGSVSTLTIQRTQQEDSAVYLCASSLDSREVGEQYFGPGTRLTVT.

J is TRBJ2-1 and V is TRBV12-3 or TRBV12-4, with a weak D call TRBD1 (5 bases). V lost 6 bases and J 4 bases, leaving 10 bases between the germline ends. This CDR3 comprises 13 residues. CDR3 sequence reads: CASSYRQYNEQFF. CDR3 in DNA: TGTGCCAGCAGCTATCGACAGTACAATGAGCAGTTCTTC.

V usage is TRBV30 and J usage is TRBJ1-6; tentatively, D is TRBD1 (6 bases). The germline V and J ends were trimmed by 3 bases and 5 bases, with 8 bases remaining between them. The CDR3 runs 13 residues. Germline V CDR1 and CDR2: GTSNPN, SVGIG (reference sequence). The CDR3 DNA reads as TGTGCCTGGAGCCAGGGGAATAATTCACCCCTCCACTTT. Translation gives CAWSQGNNSPLHF.